This note documents a single TCR beta chain sequence. Its antigen is not known. The CDR3 runs 14 residues. The ends lost 7 bases at V and 4 bases at J; junction bases unmatched: 5. This sample was taken from a study of T cells in Graves' hyperthyroidism and ophthalmopathy. Study results and limitations: Classification by a 13 V-J model distinguished ophthalmopathy from stable hyperthyroidism.

The study left out patients who had uncontrolled infection, other autoimmune disease, pregnancy or lactation. An approximately 9.4 ml volume of fresh peripheral blood provided the PBMCs. Authors of the study amplified TCR beta CDR3 regions from RNA transcripts. HTBI primers were used for first-round RT-PCR of the TCR CDR3. TCRdb processed the multiplex PCR reads anew with MiXCR; each CDR3 protein has one entry. Of around 700,000 distinct CDR3 sequences detected, 18% appear once; the ten largest clones hold around 15%. Sequences were obtained from blood. The TCR sequence derives from a woman aged 45-60 years with Graves' hyperthyroidism that later progressed to Graves' ophthalmopathy. The V call is TRBV12-3 or TRBV12-4, the J call TRBJ1-5; 9 bases are a match to TRBD1. CDR3 loop: CASKLGTGNQPQHF. For the CDR3, the DNA is TGTGCCAGCAAGCTGGGGACAGGGAATCAGCCCCAGCATTTT.